This TCR beta chain was sequenced during a study of T cell responses to AZD1222 COVID-19 vaccine. Whole-study context: Second-dose groups at about 4 or about 12 weeks were pooled. General study points: Two AZD1222 administrations were followed by greater Spike-specific TCR breadth and depth. Vaccine-related CD4 TCRs covered spike, predominating at 160-218 and 743-854.

Comments on this clone: Its antigen is not known.

TCRdb's table, derived via immunoSEQ multiplex PCR, lists solely in-frame clones and lacks some. The table records approximately 150,000 clones, roughly 92% of them present only once. The CDR3 is 12 residues long. Germline loops: CDR1 MNHNY, CDR2 SVGAGI (reference sequence). The germline V and J ends were trimmed by 0 bases and 6 bases, with 3 bases remaining between them. This TCR derives from an adult in good health. The specimen comprised peripheral blood, sampled on day 0 of AZD1222 vaccination. The chain recombines TRBV6-6 with TRBJ1-5; D remains ambiguous. DNA for the CDR3: TGTGCCAGCAGTTACTCGTTTCAGCCCCAGCATTTT. Its translation: CASSYSFQPQHF.